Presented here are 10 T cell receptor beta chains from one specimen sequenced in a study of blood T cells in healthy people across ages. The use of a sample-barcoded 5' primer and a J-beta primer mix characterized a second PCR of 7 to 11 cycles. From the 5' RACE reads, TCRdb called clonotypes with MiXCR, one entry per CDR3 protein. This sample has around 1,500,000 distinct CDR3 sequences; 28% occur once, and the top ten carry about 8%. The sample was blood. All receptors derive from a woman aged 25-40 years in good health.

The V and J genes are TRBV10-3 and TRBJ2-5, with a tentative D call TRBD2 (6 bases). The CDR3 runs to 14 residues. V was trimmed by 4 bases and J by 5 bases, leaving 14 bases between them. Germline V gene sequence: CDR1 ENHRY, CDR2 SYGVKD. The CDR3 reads CAISGSRGTETQYF. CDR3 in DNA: TGTGCCATCAGTGGTTCCCGGGGGACGGAGACCCAGTACTTC.

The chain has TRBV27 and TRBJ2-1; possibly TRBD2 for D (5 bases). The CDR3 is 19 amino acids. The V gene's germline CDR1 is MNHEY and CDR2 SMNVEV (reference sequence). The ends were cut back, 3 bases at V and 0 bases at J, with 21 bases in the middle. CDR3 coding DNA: TGTGCCAGCAGTTTTACAGCTCCGTCCCGGGAAAGCTCCTACAATGAGCAGTTCTTC. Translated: CASSFTAPSRESSYNEQFF.

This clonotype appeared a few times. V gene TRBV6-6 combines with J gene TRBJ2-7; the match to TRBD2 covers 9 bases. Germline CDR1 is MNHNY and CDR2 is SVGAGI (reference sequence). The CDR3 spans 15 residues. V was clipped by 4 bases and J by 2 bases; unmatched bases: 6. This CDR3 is CASSSFGGGAYEQYF. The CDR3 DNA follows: TGTGCCAGCAGTTCGTTTGGCGGGGGGGCCTACGAGCAGTACTTC.

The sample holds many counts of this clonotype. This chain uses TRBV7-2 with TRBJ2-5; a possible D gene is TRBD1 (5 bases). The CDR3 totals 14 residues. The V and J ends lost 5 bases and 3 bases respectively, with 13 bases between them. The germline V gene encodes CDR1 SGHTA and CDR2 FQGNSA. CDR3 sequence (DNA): TGTGCCAGCAGCCAAGGGGTGACGAAAGAGACCCAGTACTTC. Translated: CASSQGVTKETQYF.

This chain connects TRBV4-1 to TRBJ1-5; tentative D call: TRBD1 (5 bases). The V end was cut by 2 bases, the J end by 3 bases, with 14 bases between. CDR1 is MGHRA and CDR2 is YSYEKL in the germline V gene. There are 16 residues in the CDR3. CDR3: CASSQPRDGINQPQHF. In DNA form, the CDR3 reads TGCGCCAGCAGCCAACCTCGGGACGGAATCAATCAGCCCCAGCATTTT.

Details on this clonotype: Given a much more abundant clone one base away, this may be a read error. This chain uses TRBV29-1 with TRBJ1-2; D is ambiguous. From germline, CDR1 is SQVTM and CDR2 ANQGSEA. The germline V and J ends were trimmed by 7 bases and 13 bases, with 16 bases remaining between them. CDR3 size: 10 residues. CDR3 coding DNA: TGCAGCGCCTGGACCCAACGGGGCACCTTC. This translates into CSAWTQRGTF.

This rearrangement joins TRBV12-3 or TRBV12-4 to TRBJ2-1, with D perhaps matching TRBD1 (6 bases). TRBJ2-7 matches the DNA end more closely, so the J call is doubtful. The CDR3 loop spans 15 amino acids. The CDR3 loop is CASRDTGSSYNEQYF. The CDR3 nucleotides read TGTGCCAGCAGGGATACAGGGAGCTCCTACAATGAGCAGTACTTC.

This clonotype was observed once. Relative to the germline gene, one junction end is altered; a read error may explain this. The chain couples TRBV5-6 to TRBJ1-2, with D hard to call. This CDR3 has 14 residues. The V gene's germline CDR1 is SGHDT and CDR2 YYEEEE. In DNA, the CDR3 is TGTGCCAGCAACTTGAGGGCAAGGGCCCCTGGCTACACCTTC. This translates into CASNLRARAPGYTF.

The CDR3 is CASRGGSGTGAYEQYF. DNA for the CDR3: TGTGCCAGCAGGGGCGGTTCCGGGACAGGGGCCTACGAGCAGTACTTC. This chain joins TRBV6-1 and TRBJ2-7, with TRBD1 matching over 10 bases. CDR3 length equals 16 residues. Germline V CDR1 and CDR2: MNHNS, SASEGT. The junction had 10 bases not matched to a gene; V was cut back by 6 bases and J by 2 bases.

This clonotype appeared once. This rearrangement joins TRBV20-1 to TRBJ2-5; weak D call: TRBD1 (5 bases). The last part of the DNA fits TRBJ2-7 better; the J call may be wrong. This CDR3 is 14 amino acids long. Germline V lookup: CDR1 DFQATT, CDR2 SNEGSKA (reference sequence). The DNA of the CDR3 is TGCAGTGCTAGAAGGACACAGGACGTCGGCGAGCAGTACTTC. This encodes CSARRTQDVGEQYF.